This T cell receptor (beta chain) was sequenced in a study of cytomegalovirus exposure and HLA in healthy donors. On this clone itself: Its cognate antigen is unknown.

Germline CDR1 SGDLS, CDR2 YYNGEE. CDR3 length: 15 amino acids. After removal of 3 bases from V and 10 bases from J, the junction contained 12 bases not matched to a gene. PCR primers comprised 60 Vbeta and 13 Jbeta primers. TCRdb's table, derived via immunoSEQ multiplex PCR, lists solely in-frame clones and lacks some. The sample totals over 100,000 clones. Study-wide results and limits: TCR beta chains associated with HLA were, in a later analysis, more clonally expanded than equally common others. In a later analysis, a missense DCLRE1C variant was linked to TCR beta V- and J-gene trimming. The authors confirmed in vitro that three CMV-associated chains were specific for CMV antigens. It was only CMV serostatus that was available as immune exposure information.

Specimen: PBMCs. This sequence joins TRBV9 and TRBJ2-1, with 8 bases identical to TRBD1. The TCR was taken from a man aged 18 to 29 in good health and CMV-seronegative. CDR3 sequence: CASSGAGTTGVEQFF. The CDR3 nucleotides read TGTGCCAGCAGCGGAGCTGGTACGACAGGGGTAGAGCAGTTCTTC.